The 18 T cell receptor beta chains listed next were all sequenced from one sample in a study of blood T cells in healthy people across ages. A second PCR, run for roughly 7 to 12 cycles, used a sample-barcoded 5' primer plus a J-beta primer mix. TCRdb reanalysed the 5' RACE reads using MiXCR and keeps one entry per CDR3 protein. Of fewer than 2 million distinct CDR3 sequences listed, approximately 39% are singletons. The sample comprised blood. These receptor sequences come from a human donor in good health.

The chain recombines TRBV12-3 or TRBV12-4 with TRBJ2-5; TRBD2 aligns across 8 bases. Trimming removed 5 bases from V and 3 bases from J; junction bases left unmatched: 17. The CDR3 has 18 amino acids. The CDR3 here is CASSPKRGGGPPKETQYF. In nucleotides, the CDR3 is TGTGCCAGCAGTCCCAAAAGGGGCGGGGGGCCTCCTAAAGAGACCCAGTACTTC.

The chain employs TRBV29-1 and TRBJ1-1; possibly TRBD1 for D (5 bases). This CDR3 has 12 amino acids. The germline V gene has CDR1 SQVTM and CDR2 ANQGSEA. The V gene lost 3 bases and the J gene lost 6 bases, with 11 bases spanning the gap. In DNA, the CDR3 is TGCAGCGTTGAGAGGGGTTTGGCTGAAGCTTTCTTT. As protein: CSVERGLAEAFF.

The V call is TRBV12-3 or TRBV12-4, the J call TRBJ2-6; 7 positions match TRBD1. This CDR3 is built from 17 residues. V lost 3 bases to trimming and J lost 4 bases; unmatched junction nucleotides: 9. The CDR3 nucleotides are TGTGCCAGCAGTTTTTACAGGGGAACGGAAGGGGCCAACGTCCTGACTTTC. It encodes CASSFYRGTEGANVLTF.

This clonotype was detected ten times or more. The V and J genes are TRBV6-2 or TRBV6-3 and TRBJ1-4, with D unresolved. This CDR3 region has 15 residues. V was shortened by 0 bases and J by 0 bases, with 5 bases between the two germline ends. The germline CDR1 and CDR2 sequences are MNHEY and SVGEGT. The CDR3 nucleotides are TGTGCCAGCAGTTACTCGGAGTCAACTAATGAAAAACTGTTTTTT. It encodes CASSYSESTNEKLFF.

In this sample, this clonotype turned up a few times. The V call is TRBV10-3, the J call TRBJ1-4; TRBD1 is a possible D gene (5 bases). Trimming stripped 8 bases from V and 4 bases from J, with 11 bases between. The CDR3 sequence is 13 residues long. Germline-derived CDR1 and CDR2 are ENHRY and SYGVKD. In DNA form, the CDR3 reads TGTGCCATCGCTGCGGGGGGTAATGAAAAACTGTTTTTT. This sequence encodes CAIAAGGNEKLFF.

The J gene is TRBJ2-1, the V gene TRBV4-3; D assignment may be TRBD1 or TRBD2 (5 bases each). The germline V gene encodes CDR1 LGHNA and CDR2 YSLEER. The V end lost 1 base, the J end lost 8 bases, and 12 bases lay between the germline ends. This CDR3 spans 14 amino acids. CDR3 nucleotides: TGCGCCAGCAGCCAAGTAGCAGGGAGCGATGAGCAGTTCTTC. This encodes CASSQVAGSDEQFF.

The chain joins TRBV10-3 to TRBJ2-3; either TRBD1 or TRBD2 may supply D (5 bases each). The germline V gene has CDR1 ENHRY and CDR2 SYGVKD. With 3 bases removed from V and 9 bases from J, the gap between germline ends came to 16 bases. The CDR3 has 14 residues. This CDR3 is CAISDARVGDTQYF. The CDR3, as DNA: TGTGCCATCAGTGATGCGAGGGTAGGGGACACGCAGTATTTT.

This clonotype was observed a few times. The CDR3 here is CASTLTAVPNYGYTF. The CDR3 DNA reads TGTGCCAGCACCCTTACAGCAGTACCTAACTATGGCTACACCTTC. The chain combines TRBV7-8 with TRBJ1-2; D remains unclear. The germline gives CDR1 SGHVS, CDR2 FQNEAQ. Trimming left V 7 bases short and J 0 bases short, with 15 bases between. This CDR3 comprises 15 residues.

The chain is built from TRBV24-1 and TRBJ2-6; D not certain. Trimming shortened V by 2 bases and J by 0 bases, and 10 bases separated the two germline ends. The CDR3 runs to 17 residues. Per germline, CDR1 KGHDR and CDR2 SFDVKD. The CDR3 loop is CATSDWGSSSGANVLTF. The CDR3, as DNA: TGTGCCACCAGTGATTGGGGAAGTAGCTCTGGGGCCAACGTCCTGACTTTC.

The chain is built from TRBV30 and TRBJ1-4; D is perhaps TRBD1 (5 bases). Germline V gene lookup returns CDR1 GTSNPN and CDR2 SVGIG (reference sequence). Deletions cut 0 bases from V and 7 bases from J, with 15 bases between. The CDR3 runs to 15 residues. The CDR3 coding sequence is TGTGCCTGGAGTGTACGAGGGACCACGGGTGAAAAACTGTTTTTT. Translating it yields CAWSVRGTTGEKLFF.

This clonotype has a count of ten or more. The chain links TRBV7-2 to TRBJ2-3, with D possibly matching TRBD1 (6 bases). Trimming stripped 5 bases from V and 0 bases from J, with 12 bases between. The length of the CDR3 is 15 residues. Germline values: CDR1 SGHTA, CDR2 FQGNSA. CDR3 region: CASSPQGGSTDTQYF. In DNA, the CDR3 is TGTGCCAGCAGCCCTCAAGGGGGTAGCACAGATACGCAGTATTTT.

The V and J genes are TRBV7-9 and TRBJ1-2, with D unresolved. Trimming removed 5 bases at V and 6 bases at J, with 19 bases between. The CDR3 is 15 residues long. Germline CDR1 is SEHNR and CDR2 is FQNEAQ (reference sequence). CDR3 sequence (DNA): TGTGCCAGCAGCGAGCGGGGAGGGCGTCAAGATGGCTACACCTTC. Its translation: CASSERGGRQDGYTF.

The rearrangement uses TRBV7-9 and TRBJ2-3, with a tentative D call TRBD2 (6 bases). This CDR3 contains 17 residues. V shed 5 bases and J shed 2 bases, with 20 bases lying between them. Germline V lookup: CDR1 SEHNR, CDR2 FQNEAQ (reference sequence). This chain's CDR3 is CASSVGTEGPTTDTQYF. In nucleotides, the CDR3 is TGTGCCAGCAGCGTCGGGACTGAGGGCCCAACCACAGATACGCAGTATTTT.

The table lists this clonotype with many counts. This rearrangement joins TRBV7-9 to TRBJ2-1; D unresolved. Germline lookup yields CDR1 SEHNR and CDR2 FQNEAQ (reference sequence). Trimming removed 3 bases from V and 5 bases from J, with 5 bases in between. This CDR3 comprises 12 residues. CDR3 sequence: CASSLADNEQFF. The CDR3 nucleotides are TGTGCCAGCAGCTTGGCCGACAATGAGCAGTTCTTC. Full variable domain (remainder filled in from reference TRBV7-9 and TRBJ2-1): DTGVSQNPRHKITKRGQNVTFRCDPISEHNRLYWYRQTLGQGPEFLTYFQNEAQLEKSRLLSDRFSAERPKGSFSTLEIQRTEQGDSAMYLCASSLADNEQFFGPGTRLTVL.

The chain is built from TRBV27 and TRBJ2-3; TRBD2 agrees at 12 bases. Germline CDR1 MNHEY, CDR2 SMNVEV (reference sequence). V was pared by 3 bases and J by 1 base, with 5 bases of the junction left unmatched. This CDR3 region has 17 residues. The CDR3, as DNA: TGTGCCAGCAGTTTGTACCGGACTAGCGGGGGCACAGATACGCAGTATTTT. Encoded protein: CASSLYRTSGGTDTQYF.

In nucleotides, the CDR3 is TGTGCCAGCAGTAACTACAGGGGGGAGCAGTACTTC. Its translation: CASSNYRGEQYF. V gene TRBV3-1 combines with J gene TRBJ2-7; 8 bases match TRBD1. V shed 6 bases, J shed 7 bases, and the junction held 5 bases outside the gene matches. The CDR3 covers 12 residues. Germline V gene sequence: CDR1 LGHDT, CDR2 YNNKEL (reference sequence).

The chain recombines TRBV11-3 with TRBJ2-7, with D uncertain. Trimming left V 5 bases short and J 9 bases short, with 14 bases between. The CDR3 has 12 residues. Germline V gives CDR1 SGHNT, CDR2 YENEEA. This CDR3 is CASSLTTNGQYF. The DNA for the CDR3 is TGTGCCAGCAGCCTAACGACAAACGGGCAGTACTTC. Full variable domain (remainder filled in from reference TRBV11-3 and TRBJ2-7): EAGVVQSPRYKIIEKKQPVAFWCNPISGHNTLYWYLQNLGQGPELLIRYENEEAVDDSQLPKDRFSAERLKGVDSTLKIQPAELGDSAVYLCASSLTTNGQYFGPGTRLTVT.

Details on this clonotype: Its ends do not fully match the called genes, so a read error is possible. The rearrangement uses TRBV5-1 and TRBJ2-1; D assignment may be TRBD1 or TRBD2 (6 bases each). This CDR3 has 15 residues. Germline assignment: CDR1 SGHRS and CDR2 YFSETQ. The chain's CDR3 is CASSPGALAYNEQFF. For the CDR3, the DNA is TGCGCCAGCAGCCCGGGGGCCCTAGCCTACAACGAGCAGTTCTTC.